Below are 29 T cell receptor beta chains sequenced from a single sample in a study of cytomegalovirus exposure and HLA in healthy donors. 60 Vbeta and 13 Jbeta primers were used in PCR. TCRdb's table, derived via immunoSEQ multiplex PCR, lists solely in-frame clones and lacks some. This table has around 100,000 clones, roughly 85% appearing once. Sequenced sample: PBMCs. These receptors originate from a middle-aged woman in good health and CMV-seronegative.

The CDR3 here is CASSFGGDSNQPQHF. For the CDR3, the DNA is TGTGCCAGCAGTTTTGGGGGGGATAGCAATCAGCCCCAGCATTTT. The V call is TRBV28, the J call TRBJ1-5, with D tentatively TRBD1 (5 bases). This CDR3 has 15 amino acids. Germline values: CDR1 MDHEN, CDR2 SYDVKM. The V end was cut by 3 bases, the J end by 0 bases, with 9 bases between.

The chain is built from TRBV5-1 and TRBJ2-2; D might be TRBD1 (6 bases). CDR3 length: 14 amino acids. Germline CDR1 is SGHRS and CDR2 is YFSETQ. V was shortened by 4 bases and J by 1 base, with 8 bases between the two germline ends. The CDR3 sequence: CASSNRVNTGELFF. CDR3 bases: TGCGCCAGCAGCAACAGGGTGAACACCGGGGAGCTGTTTTTT.

V usage is TRBV4-3 and J usage is TRBJ2-3; weak D call: TRBD2 (5 bases). Germline CDR1 and CDR2: LGHNA and YSLEER. V dropped 0 bases and J dropped 0 bases, with 10 bases sitting between them. The CDR3 consists of 16 residues. CDR3 loop: CASSQESAVSTDTQYF. In DNA, the CDR3 is TGCGCCAGCAGCCAAGAATCAGCGGTGAGCACAGATACGCAGTATTTT.

This clone was picked up a small number of times. The chain uses TRBV6-1 and TRBJ2-7; 7 nucleotides agree with TRBD1. Germline V lookup: CDR1 MNHNS, CDR2 SASEGT. The CDR3 totals 13 residues. V lost 7 bases, J lost 0 bases, and 3 bases stayed unmatched. The chain's CDR3 is CASTWTGSYEQYF. The CDR3 DNA reads as TGTGCCAGCACCTGGACAGGCTCCTACGAGCAGTACTTC.

The chain couples TRBV11-2 to TRBJ2-2, with D possibly being TRBD2 (6 bases). The V gene's germline CDR1 is SGHAT and CDR2 FQNNGV. CDR3 size: 15 residues. Trimming cost V 5 bases and J 6 bases, with 16 bases left between them. As DNA, the CDR3 is TGTGCCAGCAGCCAAGTGCGGGAAGGGGCCGGGGAGCTGTTTTTT. Translated: CASSQVREGAGELFF.

The chain recombines TRBV19 with TRBJ1-1, with 9 bases fitting TRBD1. V lost 6 bases to trimming and J lost 7 bases; unmatched junction nucleotides: 12. Germline lookup yields CDR1 LNHDA and CDR2 SQIVND (reference sequence). This CDR3 region has 15 residues. CDR3 amino acids: CASSKRTPGQGEAFF. DNA of the CDR3: TGTGCCAGTAGCAAAAGAACCCCGGGACAGGGTGAAGCTTTCTTT.

This sequence joins TRBV5-1 and TRBJ2-3; D might be TRBD1 (6 bases). Trimming left V 4 bases short and J 3 bases short, with 30 bases between. The CDR3 has 20 residues. Germline V CDR1 and CDR2: SGHRS, YFSETQ. DNA for the CDR3: TGCGCCAGCAGCGGCCGCCGGGACGGAAGAGGGGGATCCCAAACAGATACGCAGTATTTT. Translated, it gives CASSGRRDGRGGSQTDTQYF.

This chain links TRBV18 with TRBJ1-5; tentatively, D is TRBD1 (6 bases). The CDR3 covers 17 residues. Trimming removed 3 bases from V and 0 bases from J, with 15 bases in between. Germline CDR1 reads KGHSH; CDR2 reads LQKENI. The chain's CDR3 is CASSPGQGRYSNQPQHF. CDR3 bases: TGTGCCAGCTCACCTGGCCAGGGGCGGTATAGCAATCAGCCCCAGCATTTT.

The rearrangement links TRBV27 to TRBJ2-7; tentative D call: TRBD2 (5 bases). This CDR3 has 13 residues. Germline V gene data show CDR1 as MNHEY and CDR2 as SMNVEV (reference sequence). V lost 0 bases, J lost 5 bases, and 8 bases lay in between. CDR3 amino acids: CASSLSGANEQYF. The CDR3 coding sequence is TGTGCCAGCAGTTTATCGGGAGCAAACGAGCAGTACTTC.

This clone was seen a handful of times. This chain uses TRBV4-1 with TRBJ2-2; TRBD2 agrees at 12 bases. CDR1 and CDR2 from the germline V gene are MGHRA and YSYEKL. The CDR3 is 18 amino acids. V shed 2 bases, J shed 6 bases, and the junction held 10 bases outside the gene matches. The CDR3 loop reads CASSQPTSGRSRAGELFF. CDR3 sequence (DNA): TGCGCCAGCAGCCAACCGACTAGCGGGAGATCGCGGGCCGGGGAGCTGTTTTTT.

J is TRBJ2-1 and V is TRBV19, with TRBD2 matching over 7 bases. The V gene's germline CDR1 is LNHDA and CDR2 SQIVND (reference sequence). The CDR3 has 14 residues. V lost 1 base, J lost 7 bases, and 4 bases stayed unmatched. Written as DNA, the CDR3 is TGTGCCAGTAGTATAGCGGGAGGTAGTAATGAGCAGTTCTTC. It translates to CASSIAGGSNEQFF.

Note on this clone: One end of the junction does not line up with germline, which may come from a read error. The chain uses TRBV10-3 and TRBJ2-1; a weak D match, TRBD2 (7 bases). The CDR3 runs to 16 residues. Germline CDR1 reads ENHRY; CDR2 reads SYGVKD. This CDR3 is CAVSVGGGKRENEQFF. Written as DNA, the CDR3 is TGTGCCGTCAGTGTTGGGGGCGGGAAGCGGGAAAATGAGCAGTTCTTC.

CDR3 in DNA: TGTGCCAGCAGCTTAGCGGGAGAAGAGCAGTACTTC. Encoded protein: CASSLAGEEQYF. The J gene is TRBJ2-7, the V gene TRBV7-9, with TRBD2 as a possible D gene (5 bases). The V end was cut by 0 bases, the J end by 7 bases, with 7 bases between. The CDR3 has 12 residues. Germline loops: CDR1 SEHNR, CDR2 FQNEAQ (reference sequence). Based on the CDR3 plus reference TRBV7-9 and TRBJ2-7, the full variable domain is DTGVSQNPRHKITKRGQNVTFRCDPISEHNRLYWYRQTLGQGPEFLTYFQNEAQLEKSRLLSDRFSAERPKGSFSTLEIQRTEQGDSAMYLCASSLAGEEQYFGPGTRLTVT.

The chain couples TRBV30 to TRBJ1-1, with D possibly being TRBD1 (5 bases). The CDR3 is 12 residues long. Germline V lookup: CDR1 GTSNPN, CDR2 SVGIG (reference sequence). Trimming shortened V by 3 bases and J by 6 bases, and 11 bases separated the two germline ends. The CDR3 DNA follows: TGTGCCTGGAGCGCCCGGGGGGCTGAAGCTTTCTTT. The encoded protein is CAWSARGAEAFF.

The chain recombines TRBV5-6 with TRBJ2-1; D is perhaps TRBD1 (5 bases). The CDR3 sequence is 14 residues long. Per the germline V gene, CDR1 is SGHDT and CDR2 is YYEEEE. The ends were cut back, 0 bases at V and 4 bases at J, with 8 bases in the middle. CDR3: CASSLVGAYNEQFF. CDR3 DNA: TGTGCCAGCAGCTTGGTTGGGGCGTACAATGAGCAGTTCTTC.

A single count supports this clone. The chain combines TRBV12-5 with TRBJ2-2, with 11 bases that match TRBD2. CDR1 is LGHNT, CDR2 FRNRAP, per germline. Trimming removed 3 bases from V and 5 bases from J; junction bases left unmatched: 5. The CDR3 contains 16 residues. This CDR3 is CASGFWGTSGTGELFF. The CDR3 nucleotides read TGTGCTAGTGGTTTCTGGGGGACTAGCGGAACCGGGGAGCTGTTTTTT.

This chain joins TRBV20-1 and TRBJ1-1; TRBD1 matches 8 bases. CDR3 length: 11 amino acids. Germline CDR1 and CDR2: DFQATT and SNEGSKA (reference sequence). Trimming removed 2 bases from V and 10 bases from J; junction bases left unmatched: 3. The CDR3 reads CSARHTGGAFF. DNA for the CDR3: TGCAGTGCTAGACACACAGGGGGAGCTTTCTTT.

The CDR3 loop is CASSIGRQFFPSMNTEAFF. CDR3 nucleotides: TGTGCCAGTAGTATCGGTAGACAGTTTTTCCCGAGTATGAACACTGAAGCTTTCTTT. The chain links TRBV19 to TRBJ1-1; perhaps TRBD1 as D (5 bases). CDR1 is LNHDA, CDR2 SQIVND, per germline (reference sequence). The CDR3 is 19 residues long. V lost 3 bases to trimming and J lost 0 bases, with 23 bases between them.

The gene calls are TRBV4-3 and TRBJ2-4, with D perhaps matching TRBD1 (5 bases). The germline V and J ends were trimmed by 0 bases and 5 bases, with 8 bases remaining between them. Germline V gives CDR1 LGHNA, CDR2 YSLEER. This CDR3 is built from 14 residues. CDR3 sequence: CASSQDRGQNIQYF. The DNA for the CDR3 is TGCGCCAGCAGCCAAGATAGGGGCCAAAACATTCAGTACTTC.

The rearrangement links TRBV13 to TRBJ2-7; 7 bases align to TRBD1. The CDR3 spans 13 residues. Germline loops: CDR1 PRHDT, CDR2 FYEKMQ (reference sequence). Losses at the gene ends were 5 bases for V and 1 base for J; bases not matched to a gene: 2. The CDR3, as DNA: TGTGCCAGCAGCCTGGACAGGTCCTACGAGCAGTACTTC. Its protein product is CASSLDRSYEQYF.

The J gene is TRBJ1-2, the V gene TRBV7-6; D perhaps matches TRBD1 (5 bases). CDR3 length: 17 amino acids. Germline assignment: CDR1 SGHVS and CDR2 FNYEAQ. V was trimmed by 5 bases and J by 5 bases, leaving 24 bases between them. The CDR3 reads CASSPRGRIPHRYGYTF. CDR3 sequence (DNA): TGTGCCAGCAGCCCGCGCGGTAGAATTCCCCACAGGTATGGCTACACCTTC.

This chain uses TRBV7-9 with TRBJ2-3; maybe TRBD2 (7 bases). The germline V gene encodes CDR1 SEHNR and CDR2 FQNEAQ (reference sequence). With 0 bases removed from V and 5 bases from J, the gap between germline ends came to 21 bases. The CDR3 spans 18 residues. CDR3 protein: CASSLAGPQGGGRDTQYF. In nucleotides, the CDR3 is TGTGCCAGCAGCTTAGCGGGACCACAGGGCGGGGGCAGAGATACGCAGTATTTT.

This clone was recorded once. This sequence joins TRBV28 and TRBJ2-7, with 8 bases matching TRBD1. The V segment lost 10 bases and the J segment 4 bases; nucleotides outside the gene matches: 15. Germline V gene data show CDR1 as MDHEN and CDR2 as SYDVKM. This CDR3 comprises 15 residues. DNA of the CDR3: TGTGCCACTCTCCCTCGGACAGGGAATCGTTACGAGCAGTACTTC. Its protein product is CATLPRTGNRYEQYF.

The genes are TRBV4-1 and TRBJ1-1, with D maybe TRBD1 (5 bases). Trimming cost V 0 bases and J 10 bases, with 12 bases left between them. In germline, CDR1 is MGHRA, CDR2 YSYEKL. The CDR3 contains 13 residues. CDR3 coding DNA: TGCGCCAGCAGCCAAGATGGGGGGGGGAGAGCTTTCTTT. Translating gives CASSQDGGGRAFF.

The chain employs TRBV28 and TRBJ1-1, with TRBD1 matching 10 bases. Germline CDR1 MDHEN, CDR2 SYDVKM. This CDR3 contains 15 residues. Losses at the gene ends were 5 bases for V and 3 bases for J; bases not matched to a gene: 6. Here the CDR3 DNA reads TGTGCCAGCAGTCAGACAGGGGGCCGGGACACTGAAGCTTTCTTT. Translating it yields CASSQTGGRDTEAFF. Looking up the rest from reference TRBV28 and TRBJ1-1 gives the full variable domain: DVKVTQSSRYLVKRTGEKVFLECVQDMDHENMFWYRQDPGLGLRLIYFSYDVKMKEKGDIPEGYSVSREKKERFSLILESASTNQTSMYLCASSQTGGRDTEAFFGQGTRLTVV.

The chain employs TRBV10-3 and TRBJ1-6, with 7 bases identical to TRBD1. This CDR3 is built from 16 residues. After removal of 3 bases from V and 9 bases from J, the junction contained 11 bases not matched to a gene. Looked up from germline, CDR1 is ENHRY and CDR2 is SYGVKD. In DNA, the CDR3 is TGTGCCATCAGTGATGGCCGGACAGGCGGTGGTTCACCCCTCCACTTT. The encoded protein is CAISDGRTGGGSPLHF.

This clone appeared a few times. The gene calls are TRBV6-1 and TRBJ2-2; 11 bases align to TRBD1. After removal of 5 bases from V and 4 bases from J, the junction contained 3 bases not matched to a gene. Germline V gene data show CDR1 as MNHNS and CDR2 as SASEGT. CDR3 length: 15 amino acids. The chain's CDR3 is CASSIGQGATGELFF. CDR3 bases: TGTGCCAGCAGTATAGGACAGGGGGCCACCGGGGAGCTGTTTTTT.

This clone came up once. The chain is built from TRBV7-2 and TRBJ1-2, with unresolved D. The CDR3 is 16 residues long. Trimming removed 1 base at V and 6 bases at J, with 18 bases between. The germline gives CDR1 SGHTA, CDR2 FQGNSA. CDR3 in DNA: TGTGCCAGCAGCTTAGTATTATCGGAAGGCGCGGATGGCTACACCTTC. The encoded protein is CASSLVLSEGADGYTF.

This chain joins TRBV9 and TRBJ1-4, with a weak D call TRBD1 (6 bases). Per the germline V gene, CDR1 is SGDLS and CDR2 is YYNGEE. V lost 3 bases and J lost 7, with 16 bases in between. This CDR3 spans 15 amino acids. The chain's CDR3 is CASSGHRDIREKLFF. Here the CDR3 DNA reads TGTGCCAGCAGCGGCCACCGGGACATACGTGAAAAACTGTTTTTT. Full variable domain (remainder filled in from reference TRBV9 and TRBJ1-4): DSGVTQTPKHLITATGQRVTLRCSPRSGDLSVYWYQQSLDQGLQFLIQYYNGEERAKGNILERFSAQQFPDLHSELNLSSLELGDSALYFCASSGHRDIREKLFFGSGTQLSVL.